The 21 T cell receptor beta chains below come from one sample, sequenced in a study of blood T cell repertoires in COVID-19 (dated by TCRdb to about 2020). Library method: the immunoSEQ multiplex PCR assay. Held by TCRdb, this immuneACCESS table contains in-frame sequences only and omits some clones. Under half of the omission traces to an unresolved V gene where checked; the cause of the rest is unknown. This sample holds 11,000 to 15,000 clones; 90% were observed only once. The ten largest clones add up to 8.1% of the sample. Sequenced: peripheral blood. The receptors were sampled from a human donor in a cohort sampled during active COVID-19.

V usage is TRBV30 and J usage is TRBJ1-6; D possibly corresponds to TRBD1 (5 bases). Germline CDR1 reads GTSNPN; CDR2 reads SVGIG (reference sequence). V gave up 1 base and J gave up 10 bases, with 8 bases separating them. The CDR3 loop spans 12 amino acids. The CDR3 nucleotides are TGTGCCTGGAGTGGCCGGGGGTCACCCCTCCACTTT. This translates into CAWSGRGSPLHF.

The V and J genes are TRBV5-5 and TRBJ2-2, with 9 positions matching TRBD2. The CDR3 covers 15 residues. V lost 3 bases to trimming and J lost 4 bases; unmatched junction nucleotides: 4. Germline V gene sequence: CDR1 SGHKS, CDR2 YYEKEE (reference sequence). CDR3 in DNA: TGTGCCAGCAGCTCCGCTAGCGGGGTCACCGGGGAGCTGTTTTTT. Translated, it gives CASSSASGVTGELFF.

The chain has TRBV7-2 and TRBJ2-1; TRBD2 matches 8 bases. The CDR3 runs 15 residues. Germline CDR1 is SGHTA and CDR2 is FQGNSA. V lost 2 bases and J lost 5; bases outside the gene matches: 5. Written as DNA, the CDR3 is TGTGCCAGCAGCTTATCTCGGGGGGGACACAATGAGCAGTTCTTC. This codes for CASSLSRGGHNEQFF.

V and J are TRBV2 and TRBJ2-3, with 10 bases aligning to TRBD2. CDR1 and CDR2 from the germline V gene are SNHLY and FYNNEI. CDR3 size: 15 residues. The ends lost 6 bases at V and 2 bases at J; junction bases unmatched: 5. This CDR3 is CASSNSGGNTDTQYF. In DNA form, the CDR3 reads TGTGCCAGCAGCAATAGCGGGGGGAACACAGATACGCAGTATTTT.

This rearrangement joins TRBV4-1 to TRBJ2-3, with D possibly being TRBD1 (5 bases). The germline V gene has CDR1 MGHRA and CDR2 YSYEKL. The ends were cut back, 1 base at V and 3 bases at J, with 20 bases in the middle. This CDR3 has 18 residues. CDR3 protein: CASSQVDMGFVRTDTQYF. CDR3 DNA: TGCGCCAGCAGCCAAGTGGACATGGGATTCGTGAGGACAGATACGCAGTATTTT.

This clone showed up just once. The chain uses TRBV5-1 and TRBJ2-7; 7 nucleotides match TRBD1. V shed 5 bases and J 2 bases; nucleotides not matched to a gene: 7. The germline CDR1 and CDR2 sequences are SGHRS and YFSETQ. The CDR3 consists of 14 residues. The CDR3 region is CASRRGQSAYEQYF. CDR3 nucleotides: TGCGCCAGCAGACGGGGACAGTCCGCCTACGAGCAGTACTTC.

As regards this clone: This clone may be a read error of a much larger clone one base away. Different DNA sequences within this sample yield the same CDR3. The chain has TRBV3-1 (or the pseudogene TRBV3-2) and TRBJ2-1; 7 positions agree with TRBD2. With 1 base clipped from V and 0 bases from J, the junction kept 0 bases outside the gene matches. The CDR3 sequence is 15 residues long. Germline CDR1 LGHDT, CDR2 YNNKEL (reference sequence). CDR3 sequence (DNA): TGTGCCAGCAGCCAAGCGGGGGGCTCCTACAATGAGCAGTTCTTC. Amino acids: CASSQAGGSYNEQFF.

The chain carries TRBV29-1 and TRBJ2-2; tentatively, D is TRBD1 (5 bases). Trimming pared 5 bases from V and 5 bases from J, leaving 15 bases between. CDR1 and CDR2 from the germline V gene are SQVTM and ANQGSEA. The CDR3 contains 14 residues. As DNA, the CDR3 is TGCAGCGTTAGCAGGCAGGGCCGGACCGGGGAGCTGTTTTTT. Translation gives CSVSRQGRTGELFF.

This chain joins TRBV6-5 and TRBJ1-2; D call uncertain. V was trimmed by 2 bases and J by 4 bases, leaving 8 bases between them. The CDR3 contains 13 residues. Germline CDR1 and CDR2: MNHEY and SVGAGI. The CDR3 DNA reads as TGTGCCAGCAGTTACGACGGGAGCTATGGCTACACCTTC. Protein sequence: CASSYDGSYGYTF.

The chain is built from TRBV30 and TRBJ2-3, with D perhaps matching TRBD2 (5 bases). V was pared by 4 bases and J by 1 base, with 9 bases between. Germline CDR1 and CDR2: GTSNPN and SVGIG (reference sequence). The length of the CDR3 is 13 residues. Here the CDR3 reads CAWTDGGTDTQYF. In nucleotides, the CDR3 is TGTGCCTGGACTGACGGGGGCACAGATACGCAGTATTTT.

V and J are TRBV28 and TRBJ1-5; possible D gene TRBD1, 6 bases. Germline V gene sequence: CDR1 MDHEN, CDR2 SYDVKM. Trimming stripped 3 bases from V and 7 bases from J, with 13 bases between. The CDR3 contains 14 residues. The CDR3: CASSFLGANQPQHF. Here the CDR3 DNA reads TGTGCCAGCAGTTTTTTGGGGGCTAACCAGCCCCAGCATTTT.

The V gene is TRBV6-1, the J gene TRBJ2-3; D perhaps matches TRBD2 (5 bases). CDR1 and CDR2 (germline): MNHNS, SASEGT. This CDR3 has 13 residues. Trimming stripped 2 bases from V and 7 bases from J, with 10 bases between. The CDR3: CASSEIGVYTQYF. As DNA, the CDR3 is TGTGCCAGCAGTGAAATCGGGGTATATACGCAGTATTTT.

The chain joins TRBV4-2 to TRBJ2-5; 10 nucleotides line up with TRBD2. Losses at the gene ends were 2 bases for V and 4 bases for J; bases not matched to a gene: 7. The CDR3 has 16 amino acids. Per the germline V gene, CDR1 is LGHNA and CDR2 is YNFKEQ. This CDR3 is CASSQIAGGDSETQYF. As DNA, the CDR3 is TGTGCCAGCAGCCAAATAGCGGGGGGCGATTCAGAGACCCAGTACTTC.

The gene calls are TRBV6-5 and TRBJ2-3; 7 bases are shared with TRBD2. The CDR3 is 14 residues long. Germline V gene data show CDR1 as MNHEY and CDR2 as SVGAGI. V lost 6 bases and J lost 6; bases outside the gene matches: 9. The CDR3 is CASSWRRGDDTQYF. The DNA of the CDR3 is TGTGCCAGCAGCTGGCGCCGGGGGGACGATACGCAGTATTTT.

This rearrangement joins TRBV4-2 to TRBJ1-2, with 9 bases aligning to TRBD1. Trimming removed 3 bases from V and 4 bases from J; junction bases left unmatched: 6. The CDR3 runs 15 residues. Germline CDR1 reads LGHNA; CDR2 reads YNFKEQ. CDR3 sequence: CASSQATGGSYGYTF. CDR3 nucleotides: TGTGCCAGCAGCCAGGCCACAGGGGGCAGCTATGGCTACACCTTC.

This clone was picked up one time. This rearrangement joins TRBV24-1 to TRBJ1-5; 8 bases agree with TRBD1. V lost 3 bases to trimming and J lost 0 bases; unmatched junction nucleotides: 6. This CDR3 region has 17 residues. The germline CDR1 and CDR2 sequences are KGHDR and SFDVKD. This CDR3 is CATSDPRTGPSNQPQHF. The CDR3 DNA sequence: TGTGCCACCAGTGATCCTCGGACAGGGCCTAGCAATCAGCCCCAGCATTTT.

The V and J genes are TRBV7-9 and TRBJ2-1, with 7 bases identical to TRBD2. The CDR3 runs 14 residues. Losses at the gene ends were 5 bases for V and 12 bases for J; bases not matched to a gene: 13. Germline V gene lookup returns CDR1 SEHNR and CDR2 FQNEAQ (reference sequence). CDR3 in DNA: TGTGCCAGCAGCGGGGGGGTCGCGGGAATGGTGCAGTTCTTC. Translation: CASSGGVAGMVQFF.

This clone appeared once. The chain uses TRBV7-2 and TRBJ2-5; no definite D call. V was clipped by 4 bases and J by 5 bases, with 5 bases between them. Germline V lookup: CDR1 SGHTA, CDR2 FQGNSA. The CDR3 extends over 11 amino acids. CDR3 coding DNA: TGTGCCAGCAGCTCTACGGAGACCCAGTACTTC. It is translated as CASSSTETQYF.

The chain carries TRBV3-1 (or the pseudogene TRBV3-2) and TRBJ1-3; D uncertain. The germline gives CDR1 LGHDT, CDR2 YNNKEL (reference sequence). Trimming stripped 2 bases from V and 0 bases from J, with 5 bases between. The CDR3 has 14 amino acids. Here the CDR3 reads CASSQRSSGNTIYF. CDR3 coding DNA: TGTGCCAGCAGCCAACGGAGCTCTGGAAACACCATATATTTT.

The V and J genes are TRBV5-1 and TRBJ1-2; D is possibly TRBD1 (5 bases). The CDR3 is 14 residues long. Trimming shortened V by 0 bases and J by 6 bases, and 12 bases separated the two germline ends. CDR1 is SGHRS and CDR2 is YFSETQ in the germline V gene. The CDR3 DNA sequence: TGCGCCAGCAGCTTGGCCGGGGGAAGGGATGGCTACACCTTC. This gives the protein CASSLAGGRDGYTF.

The chain recombines TRBV4-2 with TRBJ2-5; 8 nucleotides align to TRBD2. CDR1 is LGHNA, CDR2 YNFKEQ, per germline. Trimming at V came to 0 bases and at J to 5 bases, leaving 5 bases not matched to a gene. This CDR3 contains 15 residues. As DNA, the CDR3 is TGTGCCAGCAGCCAAGAAGACGGGAGGGCGGAGACCCAGTACTTC. Protein: CASSQEDGRAETQYF.